Presented here are 15 T cell receptor beta chains from one specimen sequenced in a study of T cells in Graves' hyperthyroidism and ophthalmopathy. Regions amplified from RNA transcripts were the TCR beta CDR3 regions. The HTBI primer set served for first-round RT-PCR of the TCR CDR3. A single record per CDR3 protein comes from TCRdb applying MiXCR to the multiplex PCR reads. The repertoire has 600,000 or so distinct CDR3 sequences, around 46% of them found once; the top ten carry just under 8.5%. Material for sequencing was peripheral blood or thyroid tissue (not recorded which). The receptors derive from a woman aged 18 to 35 with Graves' hyperthyroidism.

The chain carries TRBV20-1 and TRBJ1-6, with 9 positions matching TRBD1. With 2 bases clipped from V and 7 bases from J, the junction kept 9 bases outside the gene matches. The CDR3 contains 16 residues. The germline CDR1 and CDR2 sequences are DFQATT and SNEGSKA (reference sequence). Written as DNA, the CDR3 is TGCAGTGCTAGAATCTCCGGGACAGGGAGGAATTCACCCCTCCACTTT. This gives the protein CSARISGTGRNSPLHF.

V and J are TRBV11-2 and TRBJ1-2; a possible D gene is TRBD1 (5 bases). The CDR3 loop spans 12 amino acids. Germline V gene data show CDR1 as SGHAT and CDR2 as FQNNGV. The CDR3 here is CARSGGGYGYTF. The CDR3 coding sequence is TGTGCTAGGTCCGGGGGAGGCTATGGCTACACCTTC.

The genes are TRBV10-3 and TRBJ2-5; TRBD1 agrees at 9 bases. Trimming removed 8 bases from V and 2 bases from J; junction bases left unmatched: 6. CDR1 is ENHRY and CDR2 is SYGVKD in the germline V gene. The CDR3 has 14 amino acids. The CDR3 protein is CAIGQDRGQETQYF. Here the CDR3 DNA reads TGTGCCATCGGACAAGACAGGGGGCAAGAGACCCAGTACTTC.

This clonotype was seen a handful of times. The genes are TRBV7-8 and TRBJ1-5, with D perhaps TRBD1 (6 bases). The germline CDR1 and CDR2 sequences are SGHVS and FQNEAQ. V gave up 5 bases and J gave up 4 bases, with 15 bases separating them. This CDR3 is 15 amino acids long. The CDR3 loop is CASSERTARNQPQHF. DNA of the CDR3: TGTGCCAGCAGCGAAAGGACAGCACGTAATCAGCCCCAGCATTTT.

In its sample, this clonotype was seen many times. The chain combines TRBV19 with TRBJ1-3, with TRBD1 matching over 9 bases. The CDR3 runs to 15 residues. CDR1 is LNHDA and CDR2 is SQIVND in the germline V gene (reference sequence). V trimming: 3 bases; J trimming: 7 bases; junction bases outside the gene matches: 7. CDR3 DNA: TGTGCCAGTAGTATCATGGGACAGGGAGGGAACACCATATATTTT. Translation gives CASSIMGQGGNTIYF. The full variable domain, rest sourced from reference TRBV19 and TRBJ1-3, is DGGITQSPKYLFRKEGQNVTLSCEQNLNHDAMYWYRQDPGQGLRLIYYSQIVNDFQKGDIAEGYSVSREKKESFPLTVTSAQKNPTAFYLCASSIMGQGGNTIYFGEGSWLTVV.

This clonotype was observed at least ten times. This sequence joins TRBV29-1 and TRBJ1-2; a weak D match, TRBD1 (5 bases). V was pared by 8 bases and J by 6 bases, with 13 bases between. Germline V lookup: CDR1 SQVTM, CDR2 ANQGSEA. CDR3 length equals 11 residues. The CDR3 loop reads CSLTVGDGYTF. The CDR3 DNA follows: TGCAGCCTGACAGTCGGCGATGGCTACACCTTC.

This clonotype was detected a few times. The gene calls are TRBV2 and TRBJ2-3; D is undetermined. Germline V gene data show CDR1 as SNHLY and CDR2 as FYNNEI. V lost 2 bases and J 5 bases, leaving 5 bases between the germline ends. The CDR3 totals 12 residues. The CDR3 protein is CASSEHLDTQYF. Written as DNA, the CDR3 is TGTGCCAGCAGTGAACATCTAGATACGCAGTATTTT.

In its sample, this clonotype was seen a few times. The chain combines TRBV29-1 with TRBJ2-1; unclear D gene. This CDR3 has 10 residues. Per the germline V gene, CDR1 is SQVTM and CDR2 is ANQGSEA. Trimming shortened V by 7 bases and J by 7 bases, and 8 bases separated the two germline ends. CDR3 in amino acids: CSARLNEQFF. For the CDR3, the DNA is TGCAGCGCTCGACTGAATGAGCAGTTCTTC.

The J gene is TRBJ1-2, the V gene TRBV2, with D unclear. CDR3 length: 8 residues. The germline gives CDR1 SNHLY, CDR2 FYNNEI. CDR3 in amino acids: CPTGGYTF. The CDR3, as DNA: TGTCCCACGGGTGGCTACACCTTC. The whole variable domain, remainder taken from reference TRBV2 and TRBJ1-2, is EPEVTQTPSHQVTQMGQEVILRCVPISNHLYFYWYRQILGQKVEFLVSFYNNEISEKSEIFDDQFSVERPDGSNFTLKIRSTKLEDSAMYFCPTGGYTFGSGTRLTVV.

This clonotype was detected many times. The chain couples TRBV7-2 to TRBJ1-5; 8 bases fit TRBD1. The germline V gene encodes CDR1 SGHTA and CDR2 FQGNSA. Trimming took 5 bases from V and 4 from J; bases not matched to a gene: 7. This CDR3 has 15 amino acids. CDR3 residues: CASSPRTGPNQPQHF. CDR3 nucleotides: TGTGCCAGCAGCCCTCGGACAGGGCCAAATCAGCCCCAGCATTTT. The full variable domain, with the rest looked up from reference TRBV7-2 and TRBJ1-5, is GAGVSQSPSNKVTEKGKDVELRCDPISGHTALYWYRQSLGQGLEFLIYFQGNSAPDKSGLPSDRFSAERTGGSVSTLTIQRTQQEDSAVYLCASSPRTGPNQPQHFGDGTRLSIL.

The V call is TRBV20-1, the J call TRBJ1-1; 8 positions agree with TRBD1. There are 15 residues in the CDR3. Germline CDR1 DFQATT, CDR2 SNEGSKA (reference sequence). With V trimmed by 6 bases and J by 0 bases, 9 bases remained unmatched. The CDR3 loop is CSARPGQGMNTEAFF. As DNA, the CDR3 is TGCAGTGCCAGACCCGGACAGGGAATGAACACTGAAGCTTTCTTT.

The rearrangement joins TRBV7-8 to TRBJ2-7; 7 bases are a match to TRBD2. The germline V gene has CDR1 SGHVS and CDR2 FQNEAQ. V lost 5 bases to trimming and J lost 0 bases; unmatched junction nucleotides: 7. The CDR3 covers 15 residues. The CDR3 region is CASSDKSGGSYEQYF. The CDR3 bases are TGTGCCAGCAGCGATAAGTCGGGGGGCTCCTACGAGCAGTACTTC. The variable domain in full, with the rest retrieved from reference TRBV7-8 and TRBJ2-7, is GAGVSQSPRYKVAKRGQDVALRCDPISGHVSLFWYQQALGQGPEFLTYFQNEAQLDKSGLPSDRFFAERPEGSVSTLKIQRTQQEDSAVYLCASSDKSGGSYEQYFGPGTRLTVT.

This clonotype showed up just once. This rearrangement joins TRBV28 to TRBJ1-2; D might be TRBD1 (5 bases). The CDR3 contains 14 residues. The V end was cut by 4 bases, the J end by 12 bases, with 21 bases between. CDR1 is MDHEN, CDR2 SYDVKM, per germline. CDR3: CASSYGIGGTGNTF. Written as DNA, the CDR3 is TGTGCCAGCAGTTATGGGATAGGAGGGACTGGAAACACCTTC.

This clonotype was detected a few times. This chain uses TRBV14 with TRBJ1-6, with TRBD1 matching 11 bases. The V gene's germline CDR1 is SGHDN and CDR2 FVKESK. The V gene end was trimmed by 0 bases and the J gene end by 10 bases; junction bases not matched to a gene: 11. This CDR3 spans 18 amino acids. In DNA, the CDR3 is TGTGCCAGCAGCCAAGAAACGATTGAGGGACAGGGGGTCTCACCCCTCCACTTT. Its protein is CASSQETIEGQGVSPLHF.

The chain links TRBV19 to TRBJ1-3; unclear D gene. This CDR3 is built from 16 residues. The V end lost 3 bases, the J end lost 0 bases, and 12 bases lay between the germline ends. CDR1 LNHDA and CDR2 SQIVND come from the germline V gene (reference sequence). For the CDR3, the DNA is TGTGCCAGTAGTATGTCCACGGGGAGCTCTGGAAACACCATATATTTT. Protein sequence: CASSMSTGSSGNTIYF.